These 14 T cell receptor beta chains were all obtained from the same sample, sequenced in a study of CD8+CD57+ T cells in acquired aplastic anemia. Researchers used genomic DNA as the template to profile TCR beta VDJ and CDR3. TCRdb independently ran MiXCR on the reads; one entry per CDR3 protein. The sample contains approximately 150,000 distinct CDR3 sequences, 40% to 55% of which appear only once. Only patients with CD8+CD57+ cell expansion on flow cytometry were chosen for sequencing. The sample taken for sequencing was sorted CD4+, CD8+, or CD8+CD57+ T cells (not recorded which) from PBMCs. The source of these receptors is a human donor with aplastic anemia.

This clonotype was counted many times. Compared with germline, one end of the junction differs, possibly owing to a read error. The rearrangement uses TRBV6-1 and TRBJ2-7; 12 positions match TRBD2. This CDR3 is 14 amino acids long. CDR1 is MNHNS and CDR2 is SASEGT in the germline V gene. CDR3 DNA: TGTGCCAGCAGCCCTTCTAGCGGGGGGGCCTACGTCGACTTC. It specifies CASSPSSGGAYVDF.

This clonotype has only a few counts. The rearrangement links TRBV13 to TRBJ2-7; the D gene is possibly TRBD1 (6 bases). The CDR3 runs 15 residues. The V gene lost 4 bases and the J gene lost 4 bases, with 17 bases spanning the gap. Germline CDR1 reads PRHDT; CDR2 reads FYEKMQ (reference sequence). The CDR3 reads CASSSSPGEAYEQYF. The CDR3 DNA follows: TGTGCCAGCAGCTCCTCCCCAGGGGAAGCGTACGAGCAGTACTTC.

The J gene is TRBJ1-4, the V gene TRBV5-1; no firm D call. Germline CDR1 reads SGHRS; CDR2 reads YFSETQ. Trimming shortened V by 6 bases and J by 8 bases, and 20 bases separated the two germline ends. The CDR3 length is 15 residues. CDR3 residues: CASTEVGGVGEKLFF. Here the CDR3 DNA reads TGCGCCAGCACGGAGGTCGGCGGGGTGGGGGAAAAACTGTTTTTT.

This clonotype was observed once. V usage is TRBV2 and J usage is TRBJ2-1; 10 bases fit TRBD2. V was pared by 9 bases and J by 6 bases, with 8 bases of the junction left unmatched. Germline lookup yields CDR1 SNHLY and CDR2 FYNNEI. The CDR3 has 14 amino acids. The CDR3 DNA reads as TGTGCCAGTCCGGGACTAGCGATCCCCAATGAGCAGTTCTTC. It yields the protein CASPGLAIPNEQFF.

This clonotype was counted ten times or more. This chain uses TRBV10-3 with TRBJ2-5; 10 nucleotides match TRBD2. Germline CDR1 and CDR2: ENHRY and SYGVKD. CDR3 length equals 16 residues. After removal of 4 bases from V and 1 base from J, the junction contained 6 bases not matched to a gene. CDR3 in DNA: TGTGCCATCAGTGGGAAAGCGGGGGGGGTCCAAGAGACCCAGTACTTC. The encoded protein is CAISGKAGGVQETQYF.

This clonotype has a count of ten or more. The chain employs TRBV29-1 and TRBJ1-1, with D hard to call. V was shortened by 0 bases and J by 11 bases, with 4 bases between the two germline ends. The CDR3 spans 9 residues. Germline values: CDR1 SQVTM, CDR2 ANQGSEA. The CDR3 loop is CSVEEGAFF. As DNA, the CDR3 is TGCAGCGTTGAAGAAGGGGCTTTCTTT.

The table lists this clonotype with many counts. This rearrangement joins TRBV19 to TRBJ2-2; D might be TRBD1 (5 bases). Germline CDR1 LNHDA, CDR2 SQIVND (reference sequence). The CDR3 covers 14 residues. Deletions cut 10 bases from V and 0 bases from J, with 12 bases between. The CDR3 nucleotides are TGTGCCACGAAAGGGGCCCCGAACACCGGGGAGCTGTTTTTT. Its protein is CATKGAPNTGELFF.

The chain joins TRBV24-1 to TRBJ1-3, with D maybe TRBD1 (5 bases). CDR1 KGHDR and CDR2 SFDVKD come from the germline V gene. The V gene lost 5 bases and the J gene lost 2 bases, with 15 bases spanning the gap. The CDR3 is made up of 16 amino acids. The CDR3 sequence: CATSAGEGSTGNTIYF. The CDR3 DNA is TGTGCCACCAGTGCGGGAGAGGGGAGCACTGGAAACACCATATATTTT.

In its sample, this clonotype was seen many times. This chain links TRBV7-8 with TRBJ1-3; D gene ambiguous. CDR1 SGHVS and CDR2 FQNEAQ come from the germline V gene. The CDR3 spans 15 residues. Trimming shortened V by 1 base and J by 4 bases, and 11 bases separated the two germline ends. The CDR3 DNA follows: TGTGCCAGCAGCTTAGGAGGGTGGTCCGGAAACACCATATATTTT. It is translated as CASSLGGWSGNTIYF.

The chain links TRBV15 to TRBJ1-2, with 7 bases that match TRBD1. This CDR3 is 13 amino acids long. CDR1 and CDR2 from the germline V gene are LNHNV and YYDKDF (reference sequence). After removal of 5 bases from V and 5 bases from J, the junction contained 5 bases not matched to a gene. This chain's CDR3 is CATSGGTVYGYTF. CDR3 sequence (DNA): TGTGCCACCAGCGGCGGGACAGTGTATGGCTACACCTTC.

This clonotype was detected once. The CDR3 sequence is CASSSSVSTDTQYF. CDR3 sequence (DNA): TGTGCCAGCAGCTCCTCGGTGAGCACAGATACGCAGTATTTT. This sequence joins TRBV7-9 and TRBJ2-3, with D unresolved. The CDR3 is made up of 14 amino acids. Trimming took off 4 bases at V and 0 bases at J, with 8 bases between the two ends. CDR1 SEHNR and CDR2 FQNEAQ come from the germline V gene (reference sequence).

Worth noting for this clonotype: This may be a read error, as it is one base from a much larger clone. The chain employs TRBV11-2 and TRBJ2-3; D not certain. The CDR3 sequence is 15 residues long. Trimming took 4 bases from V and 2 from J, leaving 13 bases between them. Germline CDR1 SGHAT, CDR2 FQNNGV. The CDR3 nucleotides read TGTGCCAGCAGCTCAGGCGGCAGCTCCACAGATACGCAGTATTTT. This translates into CASSSGGSSTDTQYF.

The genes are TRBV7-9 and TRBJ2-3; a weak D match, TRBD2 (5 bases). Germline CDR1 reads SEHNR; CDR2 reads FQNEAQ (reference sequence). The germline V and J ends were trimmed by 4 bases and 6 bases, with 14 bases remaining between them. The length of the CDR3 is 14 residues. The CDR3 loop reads CASSSEGRADTQYF. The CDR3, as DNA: TGTGCCAGCAGCTCAGAAGGGCGGGCCGATACGCAGTATTTT.

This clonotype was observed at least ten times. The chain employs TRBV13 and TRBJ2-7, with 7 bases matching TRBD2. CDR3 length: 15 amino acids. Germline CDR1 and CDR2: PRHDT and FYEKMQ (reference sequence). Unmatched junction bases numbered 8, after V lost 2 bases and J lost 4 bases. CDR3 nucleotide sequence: TGTGCCAGCAGCTTACCCGGGGGGTTATCTTACGAGCAGTACTTC. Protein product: CASSLPGGLSYEQYF.